This passage covers 9 T cell receptor beta chains from one sample sequenced in a study of neoadjuvant anti-PD-1 for oral cavity cancer. Profiling relied on immunoSEQ multiplex PCR, and the TCRdb table lists in-frame clones only, not all of them. Seen here are 13,000 to 15,000 clones, about two thirds observed once, and the top ten hold roughly 3.3%. Sequences were derived from PBMCs, sampled before nivolumab (anti-PD-1) treatment. These receptors were obtained from a person aged 35-80 years with oral cavity squamous cell carcinoma.

This clone was seen only a few times. The V gene is TRBV19, the J gene TRBJ1-2; D gene uncertain. V dropped 6 bases and J dropped 4 bases, with 15 bases sitting between them. Per germline, CDR1 LNHDA and CDR2 SQIVND (reference sequence). The CDR3 consists of 14 residues. CDR3 DNA: TGTGCCAGTAGGAGTGGGGTCGATTTCTATGGCTACACCTTC. Amino acids: CASRSGVDFYGYTF.

The chain joins TRBV5-4 to TRBJ1-2; D possibly corresponds to TRBD1 (6 bases). Germline V gene sequence: CDR1 SGHNT, CDR2 YYREEE (reference sequence). With 4 bases removed from V and 2 bases from J, the gap between germline ends came to 12 bases. There are 14 residues in the CDR3. The chain's CDR3 is CASSLGGLNYGYTF. The CDR3, as DNA: TGTGCCAGCAGCCTAGGGGGACTGAACTATGGCTACACCTTC.

In DNA, the CDR3 is TGTGCCTGGAGTACCCCCGACAGAAAACTCTACAATGAGCAGTTCTTC. It is translated as CAWSTPDRKLYNEQFF. This chain links TRBV30 with TRBJ2-1; possibly TRBD1 for D (5 bases). Germline V gene sequence: CDR1 GTSNPN, CDR2 SVGIG (reference sequence). The length of the CDR3 is 16 residues. V was shortened by 2 bases and J by 3 bases, with 17 bases between the two germline ends.

The chain couples TRBV27 to TRBJ1-6; the D gene is possibly TRBD1 (6 bases). CDR1 and CDR2 (germline): MNHEY, SMNVEV (reference sequence). The CDR3 is 17 residues long. V shed 3 bases and J shed 6 bases, with 18 bases lying between them. This CDR3 reads CASSFSNHRAPNSPLHF. The CDR3 DNA is TGTGCCAGCAGTTTCTCAAATCACAGGGCACCTAATTCACCCCTCCACTTT.

The rearrangement links TRBV5-1 to TRBJ2-2, with D possibly matching TRBD1 (6 bases). Trimming removed 2 bases from V and 1 base from J, with 6 bases in between. This CDR3 region has 14 residues. Germline V gene sequence: CDR1 SGHRS, CDR2 YFSETQ. DNA for the CDR3: TGCGCCAGCAGCTTACAGGGGAACACCGGGGAGCTGTTTTTT. Translating gives CASSLQGNTGELFF.

J is TRBJ2-1 and V is TRBV5-8, with TRBD1 matching over 7 bases. V was pared by 2 bases and J by 8 bases, with 10 bases of the junction left unmatched. This CDR3 region has 15 residues. In germline, CDR1 is SGHTS, CDR2 YDEGEE. DNA of the CDR3: TGTGCCAGCAGCTTTAGGGGGCAGGGGGTCCATGAGCAGTTCTTC. Translation: CASSFRGQGVHEQFF.

The chain combines TRBV15 with TRBJ2-1, with TRBD1 identical over 7 bases. The V and J ends lost 3 bases and 5 bases, in that order; junction bases with no gene match: 7. The CDR3 runs to 15 residues. From germline, CDR1 is LNHNV and CDR2 YYDKDF (reference sequence). The DNA of the CDR3 is TGTGCCACCAGCAGCACCCTACAGGGGCACAATGAGCAGTTCTTC. This gives the protein CATSSTLQGHNEQFF.

This clone was seen more than once but under ten times. Here the CDR3 reads CASSVGTSGRVDIQYF. CDR3 in DNA: TGCGCCAGCAGCGTGGGGACTAGCGGGAGAGTAGACATTCAGTACTTC. The chain uses TRBV5-1 and TRBJ2-4, with 14 bases fitting TRBD2. V trimming: 4 bases; J trimming: 8 bases; junction bases outside the gene matches: 8. The CDR3 has 16 amino acids. Germline V gives CDR1 SGHRS, CDR2 YFSETQ.

This chain uses TRBV9 with TRBJ2-5; 7 bases are shared with TRBD2. The CDR3 is made up of 15 amino acids. V gave up 0 bases and J gave up 2 bases; unmatched junction bases: 4. The germline CDR1 and CDR2 sequences are SGDLS and YYNGEE. Here the CDR3 reads CASSVAGGIQETQYF. For the CDR3, the DNA is TGTGCCAGCAGCGTAGCCGGGGGGATACAAGAGACCCAGTACTTC.